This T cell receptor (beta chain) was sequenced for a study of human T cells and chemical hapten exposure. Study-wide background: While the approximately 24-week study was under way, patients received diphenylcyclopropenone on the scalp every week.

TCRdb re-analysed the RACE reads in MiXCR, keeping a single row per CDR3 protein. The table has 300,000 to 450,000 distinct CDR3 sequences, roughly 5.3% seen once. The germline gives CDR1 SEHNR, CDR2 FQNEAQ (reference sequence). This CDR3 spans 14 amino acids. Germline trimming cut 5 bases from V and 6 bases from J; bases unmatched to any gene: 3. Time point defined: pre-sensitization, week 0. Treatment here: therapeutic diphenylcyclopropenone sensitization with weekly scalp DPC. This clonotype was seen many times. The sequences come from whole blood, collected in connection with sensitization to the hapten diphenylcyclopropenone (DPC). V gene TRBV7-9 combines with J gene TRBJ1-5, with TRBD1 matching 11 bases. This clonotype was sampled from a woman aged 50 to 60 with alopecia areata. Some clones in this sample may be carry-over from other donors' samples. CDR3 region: CASSGQGATQPQHF. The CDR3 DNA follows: TGTGCCAGCAGCGGACAGGGGGCGACTCAGCCCCAGCATTTT. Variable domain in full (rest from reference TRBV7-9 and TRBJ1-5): DTGVSQNPRHKITKRGQNVTFRCDPISEHNRLYWYRQTLGQGPEFLTYFQNEAQLEKSRLLSDRFSAERPKGSFSTLEIQRTEQGDSAMYLCASSGQGATQPQHFGDGTRLSIL.